These 32 T cell receptor beta chains originate from one sample sequenced in a study of cytomegalovirus exposure and HLA in healthy donors. The primer mix had 60 Vbeta and 13 Jbeta primers. Repertoires were generated with immunoSEQ multiplex PCR, while TCRdb's copy carries only in-frame clones and drops some. The data show some 130,000 clones, with 75% to 85% seen just once and 10% to 12% held by the top ten. The sample comprised PBMCs. These receptors all stem from a male donor in good health and CMV-seropositive.

The gene calls are TRBV6-5 and TRBJ1-1; 9 bases are shared with TRBD1. CDR1 is MNHEY, CDR2 SVGAGI, per germline. The CDR3 runs 15 residues. Losses at the gene ends were 5 bases for V and 4 bases for J; bases not matched to a gene: 8. The CDR3 sequence is CASSQTGGSGTEAFF. The CDR3 DNA is TGTGCCAGCAGTCAGACAGGGGGTAGCGGCACTGAAGCTTTCTTT.

The chain joins TRBV5-8 to TRBJ1-2; the D gene is possibly TRBD1 (6 bases). V lost 2 bases to trimming and J lost 8 bases, with 7 bases between them. Germline loops: CDR1 SGHTS, CDR2 YDEGEE. This CDR3 has 11 amino acids. The CDR3 protein is CASSLRGGYTF. CDR3 coding DNA: TGTGCCAGCAGCTTAAGGGGGGGCTACACCTTC.

The CDR3 loop reads CASSRGGSATNEKLFF. In DNA form, the CDR3 reads TGTGCCAGCAGCCGGGGAGGGTCTGCAACTAATGAAAAACTGTTTTTT. The chain joins TRBV7-9 to TRBJ1-4; D is unresolved. Trimming shortened V by 5 bases and J by 0 bases, and 13 bases separated the two germline ends. The CDR3 contains 16 residues. CDR1 and CDR2 from the germline V gene are SEHNR and FQNEAQ (reference sequence).

V gene TRBV9 combines with J gene TRBJ2-7, with TRBD1 matching 7 bases. Germline CDR1 reads SGDLS; CDR2 reads YYNGEE. CDR3 length: 14 amino acids. The V and J ends lost 3 bases and 2 bases, in that order; junction bases with no gene match: 5. This CDR3 reads CASSGGQNTYEQYF. The CDR3 nucleotides are TGTGCCAGCAGCGGGGGACAGAACACCTACGAGCAGTACTTC.

This clone was detected once. This chain uses TRBV6-5 with TRBJ2-1, with D tentatively TRBD1 (6 bases). Trimming removed 7 bases from V and 7 bases from J, with 17 bases in between. Per germline, CDR1 MNHEY and CDR2 SVGAGI. This CDR3 has 14 residues. The CDR3 coding sequence is TGTGCCAGCAACGGGGTAAGGGGGATTAATGAGCAGTTCTTC. It encodes CASNGVRGINEQFF.

The chain carries TRBV5-6 and TRBJ1-5, with 8 nucleotides matching TRBD1. V was pared by 1 base and J by 7 bases, with 7 bases of the junction left unmatched. Germline CDR1 and CDR2: SGHDT and YYEEEE. The CDR3 is 15 amino acids. CDR3 region: CASSLYGQGGQPQHF. DNA for the CDR3: TGTGCCAGCAGCTTGTACGGACAGGGAGGACAGCCCCAGCATTTT.

The rearrangement joins TRBV7-9 to TRBJ2-7; 8 nucleotides align to TRBD1. The CDR3 totals 13 residues. V dropped 3 bases and J dropped 7; count of bases not matched to a gene: 5. Looked up from germline, CDR1 is SEHNR and CDR2 is FQNEAQ (reference sequence). CDR3 in DNA: TGTGCCAGCAGCTTGGACAGGGTTGGAGAGCAGTACTTC. Its protein product is CASSLDRVGEQYF.

V usage is TRBV7-9 and J usage is TRBJ1-2; TRBD1 might be the D (5 bases). Germline V lookup: CDR1 SEHNR, CDR2 FQNEAQ (reference sequence). The CDR3 has 12 amino acids. The V and J ends lost 5 bases and 4 bases respectively, with 8 bases between them. DNA of the CDR3: TGTGCCAGCAGCAGAGACAGCTATGGCTACACCTTC. Protein sequence: CASSRDSYGYTF.

The rearrangement links TRBV7-8 to TRBJ1-3; D is possibly TRBD1 (6 bases). The CDR3 is 20 amino acids. Germline V gene sequence: CDR1 SGHVS, CDR2 FQNEAQ. V lost 5 bases and J 2 bases, leaving 28 bases between the germline ends. The CDR3 region is CASSPSVGTTGRAPGNTIYF. CDR3 DNA: TGTGCCAGCAGCCCCTCGGTGGGGACGACAGGAAGAGCCCCTGGAAACACCATATATTTT. Full variable domain (missing parts from reference TRBV7-8 and TRBJ1-3): GAGVSQSPRYKVAKRGQDVALRCDPISGHVSLFWYQQALGQGPEFLTYFQNEAQLDKSGLPSDRFFAERPEGSVSTLKIQRTQQEDSAVYLCASSPSVGTTGRAPGNTIYFGEGSWLTVV.

This sequence joins TRBV27 and TRBJ1-2; TRBD1 agrees at 10 bases. The germline V gene encodes CDR1 MNHEY and CDR2 SMNVEV (reference sequence). V shed 9 bases and J 3 bases; nucleotides not matched to a gene: 10. The CDR3 loop spans 15 amino acids. CDR3 loop: CASSYRDRGDYGYTF. CDR3 sequence (DNA): TGTGCCAGTTCTTACCGGGACAGGGGAGACTATGGCTACACCTTC.

The chain recombines TRBV19 with TRBJ2-7, with a weak D call TRBD2 (6 bases). With 9 bases removed from V and 7 bases from J, the gap between germline ends came to 22 bases. CDR3 length: 14 amino acids. Germline assignment: CDR1 LNHDA and CDR2 SQIVND (reference sequence). CDR3 region: CASEARALAGEQYF. CDR3 bases: TGTGCCAGCGAAGCCAGGGCCCTCGCGGGGGAGCAGTACTTC. Using reference TRBV19 and TRBJ2-7 for the parts outside the CDR3, the full variable domain is DGGITQSPKYLFRKEGQNVTLSCEQNLNHDAMYWYRQDPGQGLRLIYYSQIVNDFQKGDIAEGYSVSREKKESFPLTVTSAQKNPTAFYLCASEARALAGEQYFGPGTRLTVT.

The chain employs TRBV28 and TRBJ2-3; 9 bases agree with TRBD2. Trimming took 5 bases from V and 0 from J; bases not matched to a gene: 3. Germline-derived CDR1 and CDR2 are MDHEN and SYDVKM. This CDR3 has 15 amino acids. CDR3 loop: CASSPTSGSTDTQYF. The CDR3 DNA sequence: TGTGCCAGCAGTCCGACTAGCGGAAGCACAGATACGCAGTATTTT. Full variable domain (missing parts from reference TRBV28 and TRBJ2-3): DVKVTQSSRYLVKRTGEKVFLECVQDMDHENMFWYRQDPGLGLRLIYFSYDVKMKEKGDIPEGYSVSREKKERFSLILESASTNQTSMYLCASSPTSGSTDTQYFGPGTRLTVL.

V gene TRBV7-2 combines with J gene TRBJ2-7, with 10 bases lining up with TRBD1. V gave up 4 bases and J gave up 4 bases; unmatched junction bases: 4. Germline CDR1 reads SGHTA; CDR2 reads FQGNSA. The CDR3 contains 14 residues. CDR3: CASSSRQGAYEQYF. DNA of the CDR3: TGTGCCAGCAGCTCCCGACAGGGGGCGTACGAGCAGTACTTC.

The V gene is TRBV5-6, the J gene TRBJ2-5; 9 bases align to TRBD2. Germline loops: CDR1 SGHDT, CDR2 YYEEEE. V shed 0 bases, J shed 5 bases, and the junction held 5 bases outside the gene matches. This CDR3 region has 15 residues. CDR3 amino acids: CASSLEGAGGETQYF. As DNA, the CDR3 is TGTGCCAGCAGCTTGGAGGGGGCGGGGGGGGAGACCCAGTACTTC.

The V call is TRBV30, the J call TRBJ2-7; the match to TRBD1 covers 9 bases. The CDR3 covers 14 residues. Germline lookup yields CDR1 GTSNPN and CDR2 SVGIG (reference sequence). Germline trimming cut 3 bases from V and 2 bases from J; bases unmatched to any gene: 5. CDR3: CAWRTGTGTYEQYF. Written as DNA, the CDR3 is TGTGCCTGGAGGACCGGGACAGGGACCTACGAGCAGTACTTC.

This clone was picked up one time. This sequence joins TRBV5-1 and TRBJ2-1, with 11 nucleotides matching TRBD2. The V gene's germline CDR1 is SGHRS and CDR2 YFSETQ. V shed 4 bases, J shed 4 bases, and the junction held 7 bases outside the gene matches. The CDR3 is 16 residues long. CDR3 DNA sequence: TGCGCCAGCAGCGTAAGAGGACTAGCGGGTTACAATGAGCAGTTCTTC. It encodes CASSVRGLAGYNEQFF.

The chain couples TRBV11-2 to TRBJ1-2, with 9 bases lining up with TRBD1. The CDR3 totals 15 residues. The V gene end was trimmed by 7 bases and the J gene end by 4 bases; junction bases not matched to a gene: 10. Germline assignment: CDR1 SGHAT and CDR2 FQNNGV. The DNA of the CDR3 is TGTGCCAGCACCCCCAGCCAGGGACAGGGCTATGGCTACACCTTC. Amino acid sequence: CASTPSQGQGYGYTF.

The rearrangement joins TRBV7-9 to TRBJ2-7; D is uncertain. CDR1 and CDR2 (germline): SEHNR, FQNEAQ (reference sequence). This CDR3 is 12 amino acids long. Between the trimmed V and J ends, which lost 6 bases and 3 bases, there was a span of 9 bases. CDR3 DNA: TGTGCCAGCAGGACACTGAACTACGAGCAGTACTTC. This translates into CASRTLNYEQYF. The variable domain in full, with the rest retrieved from reference TRBV7-9 and TRBJ2-7, is DTGVSQNPRHKITKRGQNVTFRCDPISEHNRLYWYRQTLGQGPEFLTYFQNEAQLEKSRLLSDRFSAERPKGSFSTLEIQRTEQGDSAMYLCASRTLNYEQYFGPGTRLTVT.

The chain couples TRBV5-1 to TRBJ2-1; 12 positions match TRBD2. The V segment lost 2 bases and the J segment 5 bases; nucleotides outside the gene matches: 8. The CDR3 is 17 amino acids. Germline V CDR1 and CDR2: SGHRS, YFSETQ. CDR3 DNA: TGCGCCAGCAGCTTCGAACTAGCGGGAGGTAAGAACAATGAGCAGTTCTTC. It encodes CASSFELAGGKNNEQFF.

A few counts support this clone. The chain joins TRBV18 to TRBJ2-6; D is unclear. Per germline, CDR1 KGHSH and CDR2 LQKENI. The V and J ends lost 3 bases and 1 base respectively, with 16 bases between them. CDR3 size: 18 residues. In DNA, the CDR3 is TGTGCCAGCTCACCGACCGGGTTGCTTGGGTCTGGGGCCAACGTCCTGACTTTC. It yields the protein CASSPTGLLGSGANVLTF.

The CDR3 loop is CASSQEPGAGSVYTF. In nucleotides, the CDR3 is TGCGCCAGCAGCCAAGAGCCAGGGGCAGGATCTGTCTACACCTTC. This chain connects TRBV4-3 to TRBJ1-2; D is perhaps TRBD1 (6 bases). CDR3 length: 15 amino acids. V lost 0 bases, J lost 10 bases, and 18 bases lay in between. CDR1 and CDR2 (germline): LGHNA, YSLEER.

The chain employs TRBV5-1 and TRBJ1-1, with a possible D match to TRBD1 (6 bases). Trimming pared 0 bases from V and 2 bases from J, leaving 11 bases between. Germline assignment: CDR1 SGHRS and CDR2 YFSETQ. CDR3 length: 15 amino acids. The chain's CDR3 is CASSLAGTLNTEAFF. CDR3 DNA: TGCGCCAGCAGCTTGGCCGGGACACTTAACACTGAAGCTTTCTTT.

V usage is TRBV7-9 and J usage is TRBJ2-1, with 7 bases matching TRBD2. The ends lost 5 bases at V and 3 bases at J; junction bases unmatched: 7. This CDR3 has 15 amino acids. Germline-derived CDR1 and CDR2 are SEHNR and FQNEAQ (reference sequence). The chain's CDR3 is CASSQRLARYNEQFF. The CDR3 DNA reads as TGTGCCAGCAGCCAGCGACTAGCCCGCTACAATGAGCAGTTCTTC.

The chain is built from TRBV29-1 and TRBJ1-1, with 7 positions matching TRBD1. V shed 6 bases and J 1 base; nucleotides not matched to a gene: 2. The CDR3 runs 12 residues. The germline gives CDR1 SQVTM, CDR2 ANQGSEA. The CDR3 region has the DNA TGCAGCGTCGGACAGGCGAACACTGAAGCTTTCTTT. Its protein is CSVGQANTEAFF.

A remark on this clone: A read error may produce the germline difference seen at one junction end. The chain has TRBV18 and TRBJ2-7; 9 bases are a match to TRBD1. Germline V gene sequence: CDR1 KGHSH, CDR2 LQKENI. The CDR3 contains 13 residues. CDR3 nucleotide sequence: TGTGCCAGCTCTCAGGAATCGGGACAGGGTTTCGACTTC. Translation: CASSQESGQGFDF.

J is TRBJ1-5 and V is TRBV7-9, with TRBD1 identical over 7 bases. V shed 5 bases and J 6 bases; nucleotides not matched to a gene: 10. The CDR3 is 15 amino acids. The germline CDR1 and CDR2 sequences are SEHNR and FQNEAQ (reference sequence). As DNA, the CDR3 is TGTGCCAGCAGCGCCTACGCTGAGGGGGCTCAGCCCCAGCATTTT. It is translated as CASSAYAEGAQPQHF.

The V and J genes are TRBV28 and TRBJ2-2; D is undetermined. Germline loops: CDR1 MDHEN, CDR2 SYDVKM. The CDR3 length is 15 residues. V was cut by 2 bases and J by 0 bases, with 7 bases left in between. The CDR3 coding sequence is TGTGCCAGCAGTTTAGGCAGTACGAACACCGGGGAGCTGTTTTTT. It yields the protein CASSLGSTNTGELFF.

The chain couples TRBV28 to TRBJ1-4; D perhaps matches TRBD1 (6 bases). Trimming took off 5 bases at V and 6 bases at J, with 13 bases between the two ends. The CDR3 consists of 14 residues. Germline loops: CDR1 MDHEN, CDR2 SYDVKM. The CDR3 spells CASSQREGDEKLFF. The DNA for the CDR3 is TGTGCCAGCAGTCAGCGGGAGGGGGATGAAAAACTGTTTTTT.

The chain recombines TRBV27 with TRBJ1-2, with D perhaps matching TRBD1 (5 bases). CDR3 length: 15 residues. V gave up 5 bases and J gave up 2 bases, with 15 bases separating them. CDR1 is MNHEY and CDR2 is SMNVEV in the germline V gene (reference sequence). CDR3 sequence reads: CASSPRAGGNYGYTF. The CDR3 DNA is TGTGCCAGCAGTCCCAGGGCGGGGGGGAACTATGGCTACACCTTC.

This CDR3 is CASSQDPGGRGNNEQFF. The CDR3 nucleotides read TGTGCCAGCAGCCAAGATCCGGGCGGGAGGGGGAACAATGAGCAGTTCTTC. The genes are TRBV4-2 and TRBJ2-1, with 9 bases aligning to TRBD2. The V gene's germline CDR1 is LGHNA and CDR2 YNFKEQ. CDR3 length: 17 amino acids. With 0 bases clipped from V and 5 bases from J, the junction kept 8 bases outside the gene matches.

The chain links TRBV28 to TRBJ1-2; D ambiguous. This CDR3 has 12 residues. V lost 4 bases and J 8 bases, leaving 11 bases between the germline ends. The germline gives CDR1 MDHEN, CDR2 SYDVKM. CDR3 protein: CASSSPNIGYTF. The DNA of the CDR3 is TGTGCCAGCAGTTCGCCTAATATAGGCTACACCTTC.

The chain recombines TRBV6-5 with TRBJ2-3, with a weak D call TRBD2 (5 bases). The germline CDR1 and CDR2 sequences are MNHEY and SVGAGI. The germline V and J ends were trimmed by 2 bases and 0 bases, with 12 bases remaining between them. The CDR3 consists of 16 residues. CDR3 sequence: CASSYEGVTSTDTQYF. The CDR3 nucleotides read TGTGCCAGCAGTTACGAGGGAGTCACTAGCACAGATACGCAGTATTTT.